One and the same sample provided the 10 T cell receptor beta chains below, sequenced in a study of Graves' ophthalmopathy and Graves' hyperthyroidism. The sequenced template was RNA, covering the TCR beta CDR3 region. The first-round RT-PCR employed HTBI primers together with the Qiagen OneStep RT-PCR kit. A multiplex PCR was then performed as the second round. TCRdb redid the calling of the multiplex PCR reads with MiXCR, one entry per CDR3 protein. The repertoire holds 300,000 to 450,000 distinct CDR3 sequences, with about 18% as singletons. The sequencing input was peripheral blood. All receptors come from an adult woman with stable Graves' hyperthyroidism.

V is TRBV15 and J is TRBJ1-1; maybe TRBD1 (5 bases). Trimming stripped 5 bases from V and 4 bases from J, with 14 bases between. Germline assignment: CDR1 LNHNV and CDR2 YYDKDF (reference sequence). The CDR3 is made up of 14 amino acids. The CDR3 DNA is TGTGCCACCAGCCTCCCCTTCGGGGGCACTGAAGCTTTCTTT. It encodes CATSLPFGGTEAFF. Complete variable domain (other parts from reference TRBV15 and TRBJ1-1): DAMVIQNPRYQVTQFGKPVTLSCSQTLNHNVMYWYQQKSSQAPKLLFHYYDKDFNNEADTPDNFQSRRPNTSFCFLDIRSPGLGDTAMYLCATSLPFGGTEAFFGQGTRLTVV.

This clonotype was observed a few times. The V and J genes are TRBV4-1 and TRBJ1-2, with a possible D match to TRBD1 (6 bases). This CDR3 is built from 15 residues. Germline V gene sequence: CDR1 MGHRA, CDR2 YSYEKL. With 1 base removed from V and 5 bases from J, the gap between germline ends came to 14 bases. Here the CDR3 reads CASSQGRGSWYGYTF. The DNA for the CDR3 is TGCGCCAGCAGCCAAGGAAGGGGGTCTTGGTATGGCTACACCTTC.

The table lists this clonotype with many counts. The chain carries TRBV20-1 and TRBJ2-7; D not certain. The germline V gene has CDR1 DFQATT and CDR2 SNEGSKA (reference sequence). The V gene lost 0 bases and the J gene lost 7 bases, with 13 bases spanning the gap. This CDR3 is built from 13 residues. The chain's CDR3 is CSARDSATPEQYF. As DNA, the CDR3 is TGCAGTGCTAGAGATTCGGCGACCCCAGAGCAGTACTTC.

This clonotype came up many times. This CDR3 is CASSGDRGPYEQYF. CDR3 DNA sequence: TGTGCCAGCAGCGGCGACAGGGGCCCCTACGAGCAGTACTTC. The chain employs TRBV2 and TRBJ2-7, with TRBD1 matching over 8 bases. CDR3 length equals 14 residues. The J segment lost 2 bases and the V segment lost 6 bases, leaving 6 bases of the junction unmatched. Per the germline V gene, CDR1 is SNHLY and CDR2 is FYNNEI.

J is TRBJ1-2 and V is TRBV27, with 7 bases identical to TRBD1. CDR1 is MNHEY, CDR2 SMNVEV, per germline (reference sequence). The CDR3 extends over 15 amino acids. V was clipped by 2 bases and J by 4 bases; unmatched bases: 7. The CDR3 nucleotides are TGTGCCAGCAGTTTAACCTGGACAGGAACCTATGGCTACACCTTC. Translation gives CASSLTWTGTYGYTF.

This clonotype was counted many times. V usage is TRBV14 and J usage is TRBJ2-5, with D perhaps matching TRBD1 (6 bases). The germline CDR1 and CDR2 sequences are SGHDN and FVKESK. This CDR3 has 15 residues. Trimming left V 4 bases short and J 5 bases short, with 17 bases between. Written as DNA, the CDR3 is TGTGCCAGCAGCCGTCGACAGGTTTATCGGGAGACCCAGTACTTC. Protein: CASSRRQVYRETQYF.

This clonotype appeared a few times. The chain links TRBV30 to TRBJ2-7; tentative D call: TRBD1 (6 bases). This CDR3 spans 13 amino acids. Deletions cut 5 bases from V and 2 bases from J, with 13 bases between. Germline lookup yields CDR1 GTSNPN and CDR2 SVGIG (reference sequence). The CDR3 DNA sequence: TGTGCCTGGGGCAGGGGTCTAACCTACGAGCAGTACTTC. It yields the protein CAWGRGLTYEQYF. Looking up the rest from reference TRBV30 and TRBJ2-7 gives the full variable domain: SQTIHQWPATLVQPVGSPLSLECTVEGTSNPNLYWYRQAAGRGLQLLFYSVGIGQISSEVPQNLSASRPQDRQFILSSKKLLLSDSGFYLCAWGRGLTYEQYFGPGTRLTVT.

This clonotype was recorded a few times. Given the absence of the conserved phenylalanine or tryptophan at the CDR3 end, a read error is likely. The chain couples TRBV11-1 to TRBJ2-7; TRBD1 matches at 8 bases. V lost 5 bases, J lost 2 bases, and 11 bases stayed unmatched. Germline CDR1 is SGHAT and CDR2 is FQDESV (reference sequence). CDR3 size: 16 residues. The CDR3 spells CASSRGTGLPPYEQYL. The CDR3 coding sequence is TGTGCCAGCAGCAGGGGGACAGGCCTTCCTCCCTACGAGCAGTACCTC.

This clonotype was recorded at least ten times. V is TRBV7-2 and J is TRBJ2-7; unclear D gene. This CDR3 region has 15 residues. Trimming left V 3 bases short and J 0 bases short, with 12 bases between. Looked up from germline, CDR1 is SGHTA and CDR2 is FQGNSA. CDR3 nucleotides: TGTGCCAGCAGCTTGGGTCCCGACATCTCCTACGAGCAGTACTTC. Amino acids: CASSLGPDISYEQYF. The variable domain in full, completed from reference TRBV7-2 and TRBJ2-7, reads GAGVSQSPSNKVTEKGKDVELRCDPISGHTALYWYRQSLGQGLEFLIYFQGNSAPDKSGLPSDRFSAERTGGSVSTLTIQRTQQEDSAVYLCASSLGPDISYEQYFGPGTRLTVT.

The gene calls are TRBV6-2 or TRBV6-3 and TRBJ2-5; D possibly uses TRBD1 or TRBD2 (5 bases each). The CDR3 extends over 13 amino acids. The ends were cut back, 6 bases at V and 3 bases at J, with 11 bases in the middle. Per germline, CDR1 MNHEY and CDR2 SVGEGT. CDR3 residues: CASSMGPKETQYF. CDR3 coding DNA: TGTGCCAGCAGCATGGGACCTAAAGAGACCCAGTACTTC.